These T cell receptor beta chains were read from a single sample in a study of vaccination effects on CD4 cells after COVID-19. The antigens for these receptors are not known. The data were produced by immunoSEQ multiplex PCR, yet TCRdb's version contains in-frame clones alone and is incomplete. This table has approximately 54,000 clones, 80% to 85% appearing once. This specimen consisted of CD4+ T cells from PBMCs cultured with HCoV-229E spike peptides, obtained before COVID-19 vaccination. These receptor sequences come from a human donor who received a COVID-19 vaccine. Each CDR3 is given with its conserved first and last residue. A D gene is named only where the DNA matches it firmly. Clone size is stated in some rows and not others, as once, few, many or a class when expanded.

CASSLQGTNTEAFF	TGTGCCAGCAGCTTACAGGGAACGAACACTGAAGCTTTCTTT	-	-	TRBV7-2	TRBJ1-1
CASSGQGVQPQHF	TGTGCCAGCAGTGGACAGGGGGTTCAGCCCCAGCATTTT	TRBD1	-	TRBV6-6	TRBJ1-5
CASSESGNRAKNIQYF	TGCGCCAGCAGTGAGTCGGGGAATAGGGCCAAAAACATTCAGTACTTC	-	once	TRBV10-2	TRBJ2-4
CAWSRLVVGNEQFF	TGTGCCTGGAGTCGACTAGTCGTAGGGAATGAGCAGTTCTTC	-	-	TRBV30	TRBJ2-1
CASSQLQGFTGELFF	TGTGCCAGCAGCCAGCTACAGGGTTTTACCGGGGAGCTGTTTTTT	-	-	TRBV5-4	TRBJ2-2
CASSLVPANMNTEAFF	TGCGCCAGCAGCTTGGTACCAGCCAATATGAACACTGAAGCTTTCTTT	-	once	TRBV5-1	TRBJ1-1
CASSLGGAGANVLTF	TGTGCCAGCAGCCTAGGGGGGGCCGGGGCCAACGTCCTGACTTTC	-	-	TRBV7-2	TRBJ2-6
CASSPQTGQGADYGYTF	TGCGCCAGCAGCCCCCAGACCGGACAGGGGGCGGACTATGGCTACACCTTC	TRBD1	-	TRBV4-3	TRBJ1-2
CASSPGTVSYGYTF	TGTGCCAGCAGTCCCGGGACAGTCTCCTATGGCTACACCTTC	TRBD1	-	TRBV2	TRBJ1-2
CASTVTGNTGELFF	TGTGCCAGCACCGTGACTGGCAACACCGGGGAGCTGTTTTTT	-	-	TRBV28	TRBJ2-2
CASREDRGSTEAFF	TGTGCCAGCAGAGAGGACAGGGGGAGCACTGAAGCTTTCTTT	TRBD1	-	TRBV6-5	TRBJ1-1
CATSGQSNTGELFF	TGTGCCACATCGGGACAGTCGAACACCGGGGAGCTGTTTTTT	TRBD1	once	TRBV24-1	TRBJ2-2
CASSWGPSGVSQETQYF	TGCGCCAGCAGCTGGGGGCCTAGCGGGGTTAGTCAAGAGACCCAGTACTTC	TRBD2	-	TRBV5-1	TRBJ2-5
CASSLPGLAGGETQYF	TGTGCCAGCAGCTTACCCGGACTAGCGGGGGGGGAGACCCAGTACTTC	TRBD2	-	TRBV7-2	TRBJ2-5
CAWSVRGGAYTDTQYF	TGTGCCTGGAGTGTACGGGGGGGGGCCTACACAGATACGCAGTATTTT	TRBD2	-	TRBV30	TRBJ2-3
CASSDWGFTDTQYF	TGTGCCAGCAGTGATTGGGGGTTCACAGATACGCAGTATTTT	-	-	TRBV2	TRBJ2-3
CASSATELETQYF	TGTGCCAGCAGCGCCACGGAGTTAGAGACCCAGTACTTC	-	-	TRBV7-3	TRBJ2-5
CASSLSGVEETQYF	TGTGCCAGCAGCTTAAGCGGGGTCGAGGAGACCCAGTACTTC	TRBD2	-	TRBV7-2	TRBJ2-5
CAWREFGDIQYF	TGTGCCTGGAGAGAGTTTGGGGACATTCAGTACTTC	-	-	TRBV30	TRBJ2-4
CASSSRTVPSTDTQYF	TGCGCCAGCAGCTCCAGGACAGTCCCTAGCACAGATACGCAGTATTTT	-	-	TRBV5-1	TRBJ2-3
CASSPLTANNEQFF	TGCGCCAGCAGCCCACTGACTGCAAACAATGAGCAGTTCTTC	-	-	TRBV4-1	TRBJ2-1
CASSPCSWGYHSGNTIYF	TGTGCCAGCAGTCCCTGTTCGTGGGGCTACCACTCTGGAAACACCATATATTTT	-	few	TRBV6-7	TRBJ1-3